The rows below give T cell receptor beta chains drawn from one sample of a study of blood T cell repertoires in COVID-19. Measured with immunoSEQ multiplex PCR; TCRdb has only the in-frame clones, and not every one. The sample has roughly 50,000 clones, about 85% seen once. The sequenced sample consisted of peripheral blood. The receptors were sampled from a human donor in a cohort sampled during active COVID-19. CDR3s include the opening cysteine and the closing phenylalanine or tryptophan. The D gene is left open where the match is weak. The size entry is marked missing in some rows and otherwise reads once, few, many or a size class.

D: TRBD1
V: TRBV6-2/TRBV6-3
size: once
J: TRBJ2-1
CDR3: CASSYSRDSTYNEQFF
DNA: TGTGCCAGCAGTTACTCGAGGGACAGTACCTACAATGAGCAGTTCTTC

D: NA
V: TRBV7-8
size: NA
J: TRBJ1-1
CDR3: CASSPHPTVLSEAFF
DNA: TGTGCCAGCAGCCCCCACCCTACAGTACTCTCTGAAGCTTTCTTT

D: TRBD1
V: TRBV19
size: NA
J: TRBJ1-1
CDR3: CASSIGQGYTEAFF
DNA: TGTGCCAGTAGTATCGGACAGGGGTACACTGAAGCTTTCTTT

D: NA
V: TRBV18
size: NA
J: TRBJ1-6
CDR3: CASSPPSYNSPLHF
DNA: TGTGCCAGCTCACCTCCGAGTTATAATTCACCCCTCCACTTT

D: TRBD2
V: TRBV28
size: NA
J: TRBJ2-7
CDR3: CASSSARLAGKAGEQYF
DNA: TGTGCCAGCAGTTCTGCACGACTAGCGGGAAAAGCGGGGGAGCAGTACTTC

D: TRBD2
V: TRBV11-2
size: NA
J: TRBJ2-1
CDR3: CASSSGRPSKFF
DNA: TGTGCCAGCAGTAGCGGGAGGCCCAGTAAGTTCTTC

D: TRBD2
V: TRBV28
size: NA
J: TRBJ2-1
CDR3: CASSSLAGGAYNEQFF
DNA: TGTGCCAGCAGTTCTTTAGCGGGAGGGGCCTACAATGAGCAGTTCTTC

D: NA
V: TRBV3-1/TRBV3-2
size: NA
J: TRBJ2-7
CDR3: CASSPHRGAGLEQYF
DNA: TGTGCCAGCAGCCCCCACCGGGGGGCGGGACTCGAGCAGTACTTC

D: TRBD1
V: TRBV11-2
size: once
J: TRBJ1-2
CDR3: CASSVGYGQGYGIYGYTF
DNA: TGTGCCAGCAGCGTCGGATACGGACAGGGATACGGTATCTATGGCTACACCTTC

D: TRBD2
V: TRBV9
size: NA
J: TRBJ2-1
CDR3: CASSVALAGGSSYNEQFF
DNA: TGTGCCAGCAGCGTAGCCCTAGCGGGAGGGAGCTCCTACAATGAGCAGTTCTTC

D: NA
V: TRBV5-1
size: NA
J: TRBJ2-5
CDR3: CASSLVAVQETQYF
DNA: TGCGCCAGCAGCTTGGTTGCGGTCCAAGAGACCCAGTACTTC

D: NA
V: TRBV20-1
size: many
J: TRBJ1-1
CDR3: CSASSGHEAFF
DNA: TGCAGTGCTTCCAGCGGCCATGAAGCTTTCTTT

D: TRBD1
V: TRBV5-1
size: NA
J: TRBJ1-1
CDR3: CASSEVGGIQAFF
DNA: TGCGCCAGCAGCGAGGTAGGGGGCATTCAAGCTTTCTTT

D: TRBD2
V: TRBV5-4
size: NA
J: TRBJ2-1
CDR3: CASSKTLAGAYNEQFF
DNA: TGTGCCAGCAGCAAAACCTTAGCGGGAGCTTACAATGAGCAGTTCTTC

D: TRBD2
V: TRBV5-1
size: NA
J: TRBJ2-1
CDR3: CASSLSQMGLAGGPREQFF
DNA: TGCGCCAGCAGCTTATCCCAGATGGGACTAGCGGGAGGGCCACGCGAGCAGTTCTTC

D: NA
V: TRBV20-1
size: once
J: TRBJ2-2
CDR3: CSASPWRASGGELFF
DNA: TGCAGTGCTAGTCCTTGGAGGGCCTCGGGCGGGGAGCTGTTTTTT

D: TRBD1
V: TRBV5-1
size: NA
J: TRBJ2-1
CDR3: CASRDSPDSYNEQFF
DNA: TGCGCCAGCCGGGACAGCCCCGACTCCTACAATGAGCAGTTCTTC

D: TRBD2
V: TRBV14
size: few
J: TRBJ2-2
CDR3: CASSLIAGGNTGELFF
DNA: TGTGCCAGCAGCCTGATAGCGGGAGGAAACACCGGGGAGCTGTTTTTT

D: TRBD2
V: TRBV15
size: NA
J: TRBJ2-2
CDR3: CATSLAGVDTGELFF
DNA: TGTGCCACCAGTCTAGCGGGAGTGGACACCGGGGAGCTGTTTTTT

D: TRBD1
V: TRBV5-4
size: few
J: TRBJ2-2
CDR3: CASSSDRVEGELFF
DNA: TGTGCCAGCAGCTCGGACAGGGTTGAGGGGGAGCTGTTTTTT

D: TRBD1
V: TRBV9
size: NA
J: TRBJ2-3
CDR3: CASSSRSGTESDTQYF
DNA: TGTGCCAGCAGCTCGCGTTCCGGGACAGAGTCAGATACGCAGTATTTT

D: NA
V: TRBV6-5
size: NA
J: TRBJ2-3
CDR3: CALSLSTDTQYF
DNA: TGTGCCTTGAGCCTCAGCACAGATACGCAGTATTTT

D: NA
V: TRBV12-3/TRBV12-4
size: NA
J: TRBJ2-7
CDR3: CASSWTDLGQYF
DNA: TGTGCCAGCAGTTGGACAGATTTGGGGCAGTACTTC

D: NA
V: TRBV28
size: NA
J: TRBJ2-7
CDR3: CASSLVAGSYEQYF
DNA: TGTGCCAGCAGTTTAGTGGCAGGCTCCTACGAGCAGTACTTC

D: NA
V: TRBV7-9
size: NA
J: TRBJ2-5
CDR3: CASSPPSKTQYF
DNA: TGTGCCAGCAGCCCCCCTAGTAAGACCCAGTACTTC

D: TRBD2
V: TRBV4-1
size: once
J: TRBJ2-3
CDR3: CASSQLAGVLDTQYF
DNA: TGCGCCAGCAGCCAACTAGCGGGAGTGTTAGATACGCAGTATTTT

D: TRBD1
V: TRBV28
size: few
J: TRBJ1-4
CDR3: CASTEERTGKEKLFF
DNA: TGTGCCAGCACAGAGGAGCGGACAGGGAAGGAAAAACTGTTTTTT

D: TRBD2
V: TRBV5-1
size: NA
J: TRBJ2-2
CDR3: CASSPLAGGPPGELFF
DNA: TGCGCCAGCAGTCCACTAGCGGGAGGGCCCCCCGGGGAGCTGTTTTTT

D: TRBD1
V: TRBV5-1
size: NA
J: TRBJ2-5
CDR3: CASSPGQGIQETQYF
DNA: TGCGCCAGCAGCCCCGGACAGGGAATTCAAGAGACCCAGTACTTC

D: TRBD2
V: TRBV19
size: NA
J: TRBJ2-7
CDR3: CASSILAGGSYEQYF
DNA: TGTGCCAGTAGTATCTTAGCGGGAGGGTCCTACGAGCAGTACTTC

D: NA
V: TRBV4-1
size: NA
J: TRBJ1-1
CDR3: CASSQIQNTEAFF
DNA: TGCGCCAGCAGCCAAATCCAGAACACTGAAGCTTTCTTT

D: NA
V: TRBV2
size: NA
J: TRBJ1-5
CDR3: CASSKMRDQPQHF
DNA: TGTGCCAGCAGTAAAATGAGGGATCAGCCCCAGCATTTT

D: NA
V: TRBV4-3
size: NA
J: TRBJ2-3
CDR3: CASSQEAGGLTDTQYF
DNA: TGCGCCAGCAGCCAAGAGGCAGGGGGACTCACAGATACGCAGTATTTT

D: NA
V: TRBV18
size: NA
J: TRBJ1-1
CDR3: CASSPTGGGSEAFF
DNA: TGTGCCAGCTCACCGACGGGGGGCGGGTCTGAAGCTTTCTTT

D: TRBD1
V: TRBV24-1
size: NA
J: TRBJ2-2
CDR3: CATSDLGTGRSGELFF
DNA: TGTGCCACCAGTGATTTGGGGACAGGGAGATCCGGGGAGCTGTTTTTT

D: TRBD2
V: TRBV5-1
size: NA
J: TRBJ2-1
CDR3: CASSLASGGGNEQFF
DNA: TGCGCCAGCAGCTTGGCAAGCGGGGGGGGAAATGAGCAGTTCTTC

D: TRBD2
V: TRBV5-1
size: NA
J: TRBJ2-1
CDR3: CASSGGLAAYNEQFF
DNA: TGCGCCAGCAGCGGGGGACTAGCGGCTTACAATGAGCAGTTCTTC

D: TRBD2
V: TRBV28
size: few
J: TRBJ2-1
CDR3: CASSPAGGPGTEQFF
DNA: TGTGCCAGCAGTCCAGCGGGAGGGCCCGGCACTGAGCAGTTCTTC

D: TRBD1
V: TRBV28
size: NA
J: TRBJ2-5
CDR3: CASRKQGAGETQYF
DNA: TGTGCCAGTCGCAAACAGGGGGCCGGGGAGACCCAGTACTTC